These 19 T cell receptor beta chains were all obtained from the same sample, sequenced in a study of blood T cell repertoires in COVID-19. Clones were sequenced by immunoSEQ multiplex PCR, and TCRdb holds only the in-frame ones, with some missing. Here the sample spans about 170,000 clones, around 82% being singletons. Material: peripheral blood. These receptors came from a human donor with acute or convalescent COVID-19. The donor label of this sample is uncertain.

The chain combines TRBV7-9 with TRBJ1-1, with 9 nucleotides matching TRBD1. Germline V gives CDR1 SEHNR, CDR2 FQNEAQ (reference sequence). V lost 10 bases and J lost 0; bases outside the gene matches: 12. CDR3 length: 16 amino acids. CDR3 bases: TGTGCCACCGACAGGGGGGGACCTTCGATGAACACTGAAGCTTTCTTT. This translates into CATDRGGPSMNTEAFF.

The chain has TRBV27 and TRBJ2-3; 7 bases map to TRBD2. CDR1 is MNHEY and CDR2 is SMNVEV in the germline V gene (reference sequence). CDR3 length: 18 amino acids. With V trimmed by 5 bases and J by 3 bases, 17 bases remained unmatched. The CDR3 loop reads CASSKRAGSRERTDTQYF. For the CDR3, the DNA is TGTGCCAGCAGTAAAAGAGCGGGGTCTCGAGAGAGGACAGATACGCAGTATTTT.

The rearrangement joins TRBV4-1 to TRBJ1-6; D unresolved. Trimming left V 3 bases short and J 7 bases short, with 10 bases between. The CDR3 length is 14 residues. Germline CDR1 is MGHRA and CDR2 is YSYEKL. As DNA, the CDR3 is TGCGCCAGCAGCCAGACGGGTCTAAATTCACCCCTCCACTTT. This codes for CASSQTGLNSPLHF.

The V and J genes are TRBV19 and TRBJ1-6; the D gene is possibly TRBD1 (5 bases). Germline CDR1 LNHDA, CDR2 SQIVND (reference sequence). Trimming stripped 7 bases from V and 7 bases from J, with 20 bases between. The CDR3 length is 16 residues. The CDR3: CASTPGLKRGNSPLHF. The CDR3 coding sequence is TGTGCCAGTACACCGGGACTAAAACGGGGGAATTCACCCCTCCACTTT.

This chain uses TRBV9 with TRBJ1-4, with D maybe TRBD1 (5 bases). CDR3 length: 16 amino acids. CDR1 is SGDLS and CDR2 is YYNGEE in the germline V gene. V was shortened by 4 bases and J by 4 bases, with 17 bases between the two germline ends. In nucleotides, the CDR3 is TGTGCCAGCAGCCCTCGCGGACGGGGACTTAATGAAAAACTGTTTTTT. Translation: CASSPRGRGLNEKLFF.

This sequence joins TRBV7-9 and TRBJ1-1; 7 nucleotides match TRBD1. Germline loops: CDR1 SEHNR, CDR2 FQNEAQ (reference sequence). V lost 5 bases, J lost 6 bases, and 9 bases stayed unmatched. This CDR3 comprises 14 residues. The CDR3 spells CASSQHQGDAEAFF. CDR3 DNA sequence: TGTGCCAGCAGCCAACATCAGGGGGATGCTGAAGCTTTCTTT.

J is TRBJ2-7 and V is TRBV5-1; 8 bases align to TRBD1. CDR3 length equals 13 residues. V trimming: 4 bases; J trimming: 5 bases; junction bases outside the gene matches: 5. Germline CDR1 SGHRS, CDR2 YFSETQ. This chain's CDR3 is CASSRTGFHEQYF. DNA of the CDR3: TGCGCCAGCAGCCGGACAGGGTTCCACGAGCAGTACTTC.

This clone was picked up one time. The chain carries TRBV29-1 and TRBJ2-1; possible D gene TRBD2, 5 bases. This CDR3 is built from 15 residues. V was pared by 3 bases and J by 2 bases, with 14 bases between. Germline lookup yields CDR1 SQVTM and CDR2 ANQGSEA. The CDR3 loop reads CSVEKQSGAYNEQFF. CDR3 nucleotides: TGCAGCGTTGAGAAACAGAGCGGCGCCTACAATGAGCAGTTCTTC.

The chain combines TRBV19 with TRBJ1-5; possible D gene TRBD1, 6 bases. Trimming took off 3 bases at V and 5 bases at J, with 14 bases between the two ends. The CDR3 is 15 amino acids. CDR1 and CDR2 from the germline V gene are LNHDA and SQIVND (reference sequence). The CDR3 DNA sequence: TGTGCCAGTAGTATTCTACAGGGTGTCGATCAGCCCCAGCATTTT. Translation: CASSILQGVDQPQHF.

This clone was counted between two and nine times. The chain employs TRBV5-5 and TRBJ2-1; TRBD2 agrees at 14 bases. After removal of 0 bases from V and 7 bases from J, the junction contained 15 bases not matched to a gene. Germline CDR1 reads SGHKS; CDR2 reads YYEKEE (reference sequence). This CDR3 has 20 residues. CDR3 sequence reads: CASSLEGTGLAGDWRNEQFF. CDR3 coding DNA: TGTGCCAGCAGCTTGGAGGGCACGGGACTAGCGGGAGATTGGAGAAATGAGCAGTTCTTC. The complete variable domain, with remaining parts taken from reference TRBV5-5 and TRBJ2-1, reads DAGVTQSPTHLIKTRGQQVTLRCSPISGHKSVSWYQQVLGQGPQFIFQYYEKEERGRGNFPDRFSARQFPNYSSELNVNALLLGDSALYLCASSLEGTGLAGDWRNEQFFGPGTRLTVL.

Only one count was recorded for this clone. V usage is TRBV9 and J usage is TRBJ2-3; 14 bases map to TRBD2. The germline V gene encodes CDR1 SGDLS and CDR2 YYNGEE. CDR3 length: 16 amino acids. Trimming took 2 bases from V and 6 from J; bases not matched to a gene: 5. The CDR3: CASSVETSGRVDTQYF. The CDR3 DNA reads TGTGCCAGCAGCGTGGAGACTAGCGGGAGGGTTGATACGCAGTATTTT.

In this sample, this clone turned up a few times. The chain recombines TRBV11-2 with TRBJ2-1, with a tentative D call TRBD2 (5 bases). Germline assignment: CDR1 SGHAT and CDR2 FQNNGV. Trimming took 6 bases from V and 8 from J, leaving 23 bases between them. This CDR3 comprises 16 residues. The CDR3 is CASRNIPRDPDDEQFF. The CDR3 bases are TGTGCCAGCAGAAATATACCCCGGGATCCCGACGATGAGCAGTTCTTC.

The chain employs TRBV28 and TRBJ1-2, with TRBD1 as a possible D gene (5 bases). V gave up 1 base and J gave up 7 bases, with 16 bases separating them. The CDR3 covers 15 residues. Germline loops: CDR1 MDHEN, CDR2 SYDVKM. CDR3 DNA: TGTGCCAGCAGTTTATATGGGGGGAAGAGTGGTGGCTACACCTTC. Translating gives CASSLYGGKSGGYTF.

The chain carries TRBV28 and TRBJ2-7; a possible D gene is TRBD2 (5 bases). Germline lookup yields CDR1 MDHEN and CDR2 SYDVKM. V was pared by 2 bases and J by 3 bases, with 17 bases between. The CDR3 runs 16 residues. CDR3 protein: CASSLNGGWFDYEQYF. The CDR3 nucleotides are TGTGCCAGCAGTTTAAACGGCGGGTGGTTTGACTACGAGCAGTACTTC.

V is TRBV2 and J is TRBJ1-1, with 7 bases matching TRBD1. Per the germline V gene, CDR1 is SNHLY and CDR2 is FYNNEI. V dropped 7 bases and J dropped 0; count of bases not matched to a gene: 5. This CDR3 is built from 14 residues. The CDR3 DNA is TGTGCCAGCAAGACAGGGTCCATGAACACTGAAGCTTTCTTT. It codes for CASKTGSMNTEAFF.

This rearrangement joins TRBV27 to TRBJ2-7, with D perhaps matching TRBD2 (6 bases). The CDR3 has 16 amino acids. The V gene's germline CDR1 is MNHEY and CDR2 SMNVEV (reference sequence). Trimming stripped 7 bases from V and 0 bases from J, with 19 bases between. The DNA of the CDR3 is TGTGCCAGCACCCGACGGGGGTCCGGGAACTCCTACGAGCAGTACTTC. Its protein is CASTRRGSGNSYEQYF.

The chain couples TRBV6-5 to TRBJ1-6; D may be TRBD1 (6 bases). Germline CDR1 and CDR2: MNHEY and SVGAGI. With 10 bases removed from V and 8 bases from J, the gap between germline ends came to 21 bases. The CDR3 consists of 15 residues. The CDR3 protein is CATTQDGGGDSPLHF. As DNA, the CDR3 is TGTGCCACCACCCAGGACGGAGGGGGGGATTCACCCCTCCACTTT.

This clone was seen just once. The chain combines TRBV6-2 or TRBV6-3 with TRBJ1-2, with a possible D match to TRBD1 (5 bases). This CDR3 comprises 13 residues. The V gene lost 2 bases and the J gene lost 5 bases, with 9 bases spanning the gap. Germline CDR1 and CDR2: MNHEY and SVGEGT. Written as DNA, the CDR3 is TGTGCCAGCAGTTACGACGGACAATATGGCTACACCTTC. Its translation is CASSYDGQYGYTF.

The genes are TRBV11-2 and TRBJ2-3; 7 bases are shared with TRBD2. J was trimmed by 0 bases and V by 3 bases; bases with no gene match: 9. Germline assignment: CDR1 SGHAT and CDR2 FQNNGV. The CDR3 is made up of 17 amino acids. The CDR3 DNA reads TGTGCCAGCAGCTTGAGGGAGGGCGGGTGGAGCACAGATACGCAGTATTTT. Amino acids: CASSLREGGWSTDTQYF.